The source of this T cell receptor beta chain is a study of T cells in Graves' hyperthyroidism and ophthalmopathy. The study, taken as a whole, reports: Ophthalmopathy prediction by the model preceded onset by a median roughly 6 months. Expanded thyroid clonotypes (above 0.001) were mostly also found in blood.

The CDR3 regions of TCR beta were amplified from RNA transcripts. With the HTBI primer set, the TCR CDR3 went through a first round of RT-PCR. TCRdb passed the multiplex PCR reads through MiXCR, listing each CDR3 protein once. Found here are roughly 350,000 distinct CDR3 sequences, approximately 15% of them singletons; the top ten hold just under 25%. V lost 11 bases to trimming and J lost 4 bases, with 14 bases between them. CDR1 MDHEN and CDR2 SYDVKM come from the germline V gene. The CDR3 length is 12 residues. A word on this clonotype: Its target is unknown.

Sequencing was done on a sample of blood. The rearrangement uses TRBV28 and TRBJ1-2; D may be TRBD1 (5 bases). The receptor's source is a woman aged 25 to 39 with Graves' hyperthyroidism. The CDR3 sequence: CAPTGTGYGYTF. The CDR3 DNA is TGTGCCCCTACCGGGACCGGCTATGGCTACACCTTC.